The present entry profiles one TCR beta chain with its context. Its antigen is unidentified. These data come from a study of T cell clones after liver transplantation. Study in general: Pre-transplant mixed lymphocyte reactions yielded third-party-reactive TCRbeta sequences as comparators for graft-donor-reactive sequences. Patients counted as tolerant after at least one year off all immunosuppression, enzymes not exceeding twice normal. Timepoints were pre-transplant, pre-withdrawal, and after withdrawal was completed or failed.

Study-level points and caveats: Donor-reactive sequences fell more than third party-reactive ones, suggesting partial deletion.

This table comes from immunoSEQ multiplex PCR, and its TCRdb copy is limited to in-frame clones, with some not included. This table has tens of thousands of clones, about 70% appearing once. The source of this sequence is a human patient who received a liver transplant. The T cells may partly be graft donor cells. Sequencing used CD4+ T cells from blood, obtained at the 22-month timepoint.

The CDR3 region is CASTNGVTGTSTDTQYF. Here the CDR3 DNA reads TGTGCCAGCACCAACGGAGTAACCGGGACTAGCACAGATACGCAGTATTTT. The V and J genes are TRBV21-1 and TRBJ2-3; no check of the table's D call, TRBD2, against the DNA was made. TRBV21-1 is designated a pseudogene. The CDR3 has 17 amino acids.